Sequencing of this TCR beta chain was carried out in a study of shared clonotypes between healthy human individuals. Broader study findings: Limited genetic and exposure-history diversity came from having few donors.

The assay ran at deep level. Authors' data handling: Without quality scores, immunoSEQ junctional reads could not be filtered like full-length reads. Produced via immunoSEQ multiplex PCR; TCRdb's table is partial and in-frame only. The DNA was the basis for D and trimming; V, J and clone size are from that table. The data show more than 450,000 clones, 79% seen once. Germline V gene data show CDR1 as WSHSY and CDR2 as SAAADI. This CDR3 region has 13 residues. In its sample, this clone was seen a few times. The antigen is not known. The junction differs from germline at one of its ends, possibly a read error.

The chain carries TRBV10-2 and TRBJ2-3, with 8 bases lining up with TRBD2. Sequencing used PBMCs. This TCR was sampled from a woman in her 40s in good health. Some clones in this sample may be carry-over from other donors' samples. CDR3 sequence reads: CASRWTSRDTQYF. Here the CDR3 DNA reads TGCGCCAGCCGGTGGACTAGCAGAGATACGCAGTATTTT.